This T cell receptor (beta chain) came from a study of T cell repertoires in cytomegalovirus infection. About the study: Indications of both CMV infection and matching HLA type were provided by public TCR beta signatures. General observations from the study: HLA-C-restricted, CMV-specific TCR beta clonotypes were dominant ex vivo.

TCRdb used MiXCR to reprocess the reads, holding one entry per CDR3 protein. The sample records 250,000 to 300,000 distinct CDR3 sequences, about 25% being singletons. For this clonotype: Its antigen is still unknown.

The V gene's germline CDR1 is SNHLY and CDR2 FYNNEI. This CDR3 has 13 residues. V dropped 4 bases and J dropped 3 bases, with 9 bases sitting between them. What was sequenced was PBMCs. The rearrangement joins TRBV2 to TRBJ1-2, with D uncertain. This sequence originates from a human donor in good health (CMV status not recorded). Some clones in this sample may be carry-over from other donors' samples. CDR3 nucleotide sequence: TGTGCCAGCAGTGTGAGGGCAGACTATGGCTACACCTTC. This encodes CASSVRADYGYTF.